A single T cell receptor (beta chain) is shown here with its context. Its antigen is unidentified. Using immunoSEQ multiplex PCR, the repertoire was profiled, and TCRdb retains in-frame clones only, with some absent. The sample contains roughly 58,000 clones, around 81% of which appear only once. This sample was included in a study of T cells in localized non-small cell lung cancer. Study-wide results and caveats: Adjacent lung was found to contain a median roughly 50 of the top 100 tumor clones. T cell clonality was highest in uninvolved adjacent lung, above tumor.

V shed 3 bases and J 4 bases; nucleotides not matched to a gene: 15. The CDR3 has 18 amino acids. Germline V CDR1 and CDR2: LNHNV, YYDKDF (reference sequence). Sequences were derived from PBMCs, sampled before any cancer treatment. The chain uses TRBV15 and TRBJ2-3, with TRBD2 matching over 8 bases. This clonotype originated in a man aged 35-69 years with stage II lung adenocarcinoma. CDR3 region: CATSSFSGLAERPDTQYF. In DNA, the CDR3 is TGTGCCACCAGCAGCTTCTCCGGACTAGCAGAGAGGCCAGATACGCAGTATTTT.